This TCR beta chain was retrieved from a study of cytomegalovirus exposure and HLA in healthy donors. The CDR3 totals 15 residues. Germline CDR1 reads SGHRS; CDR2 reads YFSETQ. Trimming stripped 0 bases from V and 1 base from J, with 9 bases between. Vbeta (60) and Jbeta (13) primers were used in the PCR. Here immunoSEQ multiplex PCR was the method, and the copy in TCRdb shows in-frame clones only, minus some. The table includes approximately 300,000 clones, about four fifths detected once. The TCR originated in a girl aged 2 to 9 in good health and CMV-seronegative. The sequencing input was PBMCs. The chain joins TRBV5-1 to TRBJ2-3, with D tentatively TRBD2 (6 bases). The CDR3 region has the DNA TGCGCCAGCAGCTTGGCCGAGCGGGGCACAGATACGCAGTATTTT. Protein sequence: CASSLAERGTDTQYF.